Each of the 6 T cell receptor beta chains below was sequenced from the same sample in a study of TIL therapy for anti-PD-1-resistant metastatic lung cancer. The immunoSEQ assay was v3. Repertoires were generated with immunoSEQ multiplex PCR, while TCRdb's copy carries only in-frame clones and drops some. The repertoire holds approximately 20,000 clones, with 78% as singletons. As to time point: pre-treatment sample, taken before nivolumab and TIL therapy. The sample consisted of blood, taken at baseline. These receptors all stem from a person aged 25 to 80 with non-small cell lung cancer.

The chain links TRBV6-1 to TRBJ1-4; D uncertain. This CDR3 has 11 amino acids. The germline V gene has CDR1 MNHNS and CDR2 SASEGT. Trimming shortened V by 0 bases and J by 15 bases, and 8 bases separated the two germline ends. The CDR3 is CASSEAGGLFF. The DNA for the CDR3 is TGTGCCAGCAGTGAAGCCGGCGGGTTGTTTTTT.

The CDR3: CASRPLAGGPYNEQFF. DNA for the CDR3: TGTGCCAGCAGGCCTTTAGCGGGGGGGCCGTACAATGAGCAGTTCTTC. The V call is TRBV28, the J call TRBJ2-1; 11 bases match TRBD2. CDR1 is MDHEN, CDR2 SYDVKM, per germline. There are 16 residues in the CDR3. J gave up 4 bases and V 6 bases, and 8 bases lay outside the gene matches.

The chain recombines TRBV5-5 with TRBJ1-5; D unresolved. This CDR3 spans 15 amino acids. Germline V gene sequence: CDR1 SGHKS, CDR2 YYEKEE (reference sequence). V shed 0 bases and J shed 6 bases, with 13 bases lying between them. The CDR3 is CASSLEAGYFQPQHF. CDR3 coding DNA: TGTGCCAGCAGCTTGGAGGCGGGTTATTTTCAGCCCCAGCATTTT.

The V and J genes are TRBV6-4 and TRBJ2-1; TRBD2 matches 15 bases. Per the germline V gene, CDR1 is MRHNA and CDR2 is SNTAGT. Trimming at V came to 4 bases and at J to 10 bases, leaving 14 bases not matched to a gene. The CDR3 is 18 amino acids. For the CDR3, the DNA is TGTGCCAGCAGTGCCGCCGGACTAGCGGGGGGGCCGGATGGGGAGCAGTTCTTC. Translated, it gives CASSAAGLAGGPDGEQFF.

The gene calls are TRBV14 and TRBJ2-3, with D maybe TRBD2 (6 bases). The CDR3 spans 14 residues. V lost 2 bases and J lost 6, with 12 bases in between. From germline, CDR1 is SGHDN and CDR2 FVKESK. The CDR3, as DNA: TGTGCCAGCAGCCAATATACTAGCATTGATACGCAGTATTTT. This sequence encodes CASSQYTSIDTQYF.

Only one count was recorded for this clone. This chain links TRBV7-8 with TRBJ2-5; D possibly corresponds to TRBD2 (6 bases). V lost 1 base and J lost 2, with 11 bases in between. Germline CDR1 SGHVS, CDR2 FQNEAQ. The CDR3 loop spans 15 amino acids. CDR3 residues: CASSLGLVLQETQYF. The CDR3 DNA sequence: TGTGCCAGCAGCTTAGGACTAGTTCTACAAGAGACCCAGTACTTC.